This passage covers 27 T cell receptor beta chains from one sample sequenced in a study of control samples from healthy donors and cancer patients. Libraries were prepared by immunoSEQ multiplex PCR; TCRdb keeps only in-frame clonotypes and omits some of them. The data show around 150,000 clones, with about 95% seen just once and 11% to 15% held by the top ten. The sample taken for sequencing was PBMCs. The receptors shown here come from a man between 60 and 75 years old with colorectal cancer.

The chain employs TRBV5-1 and TRBJ2-2, with D possibly being TRBD1 or TRBD2 (5 bases each). The CDR3 sequence is 16 residues long. Germline V CDR1 and CDR2: SGHRS, YFSETQ. Trimming took 6 bases from V and 1 from J, leaving 16 bases between them. CDR3 sequence reads: CASTPPGTVNTGELFF. The CDR3, as DNA: TGCGCCAGCACCCCGCCCGGGACGGTGAACACCGGGGAGCTGTTTTTT.

The chain combines TRBV19 with TRBJ2-3; TRBD2 agrees at 7 bases. Germline CDR1 is LNHDA and CDR2 is SQIVND (reference sequence). CDR3 length: 15 residues. The junction had 7 bases not matched to a gene; V was cut back by 3 bases and J by 4 bases. The CDR3 DNA reads TGTGCCAGTAGTATCGGTGCGGGGGTGCCAGATACGCAGTATTTT. Its protein product is CASSIGAGVPDTQYF.

The gene calls are TRBV7-8 and TRBJ2-3; 7 nucleotides align to TRBD2. The CDR3 is made up of 16 amino acids. In germline, CDR1 is SGHVS, CDR2 FQNEAQ. With 5 bases clipped from V and 2 bases from J, the junction kept 10 bases outside the gene matches. The CDR3 is CASSPPPAGVTDTQYF. The CDR3 DNA sequence: TGTGCCAGCAGCCCACCGCCGGCGGGGGTCACAGATACGCAGTATTTT. Full variable domain (rest looked up from reference TRBV7-8 and TRBJ2-3): GAGVSQSPRYKVAKRGQDVALRCDPISGHVSLFWYQQALGQGPEFLTYFQNEAQLDKSGLPSDRFFAERPEGSVSTLKIQRTQQEDSAVYLCASSPPPAGVTDTQYFGPGTRLTVL.

This clone turned up a few times. V is TRBV7-9 and J is TRBJ1-1; maybe TRBD1 (5 bases). V dropped 8 bases and J dropped 1 base, with 11 bases sitting between them. The germline CDR1 and CDR2 sequences are SEHNR and FQNEAQ (reference sequence). CDR3 length: 13 residues. CDR3 in amino acids: CASWGGGNTEAFF. The CDR3 DNA follows: TGTGCCAGCTGGGGCGGGGGGAACACTGAAGCTTTCTTT.

This chain links TRBV6-5 with TRBJ1-4, with a possible D match to TRBD1 (5 bases). CDR3 length: 14 amino acids. The V gene lost 6 bases and the J gene lost 0 bases, with 8 bases spanning the gap. Germline loops: CDR1 MNHEY, CDR2 SVGAGI. CDR3 amino acids: CASSRDPTNEKLFF. The CDR3 DNA is TGTGCCAGCAGCCGGGACCCAACTAATGAAAAACTGTTTTTT.

This clone was counted a single time. V gene TRBV7-9 combines with J gene TRBJ2-7; no reliable D call. The CDR3 loop spans 14 amino acids. The V gene's germline CDR1 is SEHNR and CDR2 FQNEAQ (reference sequence). V was cut by 1 base and J by 5 bases, with 12 bases left in between. The DNA for the CDR3 is TGTGCCAGCAGCTTAGACTCTGAGGTCCACGAGCAGTACTTC. Its protein product is CASSLDSEVHEQYF.

The V and J genes are TRBV18 and TRBJ1-1; no firm D call. V shed 4 bases and J shed 3 bases, with 12 bases lying between them. CDR1 and CDR2 (germline): KGHSH, LQKENI. This CDR3 has 14 residues. CDR3 nucleotides: TGTGCCAGCTCACTGGGAGTGGTGGACACTGAAGCTTTCTTT. It is translated as CASSLGVVDTEAFF.

This sequence joins TRBV10-2 and TRBJ1-5; perhaps TRBD1 as D (6 bases). V lost 5 bases to trimming and J lost 6 bases, with 11 bases between them. Germline assignment: CDR1 WSHSY and CDR2 SAAADI. The CDR3 is 13 amino acids. CDR3 in amino acids: CASSPQGSQPQHF. The CDR3 region has the DNA TGCGCCAGCAGTCCCCAGGGGAGTCAGCCCCAGCATTTT.

Of note for this clone: Other DNA sequences in the same sample also yield this CDR3. The chain uses TRBV6-5 and TRBJ2-7; 10 nucleotides line up with TRBD1. The germline V gene encodes CDR1 MNHEY and CDR2 SVGAGI. The CDR3 sequence is 13 residues long. After removal of 6 bases from V and 2 bases from J, the junction contained 1 base not matched to a gene. The DNA of the CDR3 is TGTGCCAGCAGAGGACAGGGGGCCTACGAGCAGTACTTC. This codes for CASRGQGAYEQYF.

The genes are TRBV12-5 and TRBJ2-1; D remains unclear. With 3 bases removed from V and 7 bases from J, the gap between germline ends came to 4 bases. The germline CDR1 and CDR2 sequences are LGHNT and FRNRAP. This CDR3 is 11 amino acids long. The CDR3 region is CASGFWNEQFF. The CDR3 DNA reads TGTGCTAGTGGTTTTTGGAATGAGCAGTTCTTC.

The V call is TRBV3-1 (or the pseudogene TRBV3-2), the J call TRBJ2-2; the D is unclear. This CDR3 comprises 15 residues. Per germline, CDR1 LGHDT and CDR2 YNNKEL (reference sequence). V shed 1 base and J shed 0 bases, with 6 bases lying between them. Here the CDR3 DNA reads TGTGCCAGCAGCCAAGGGGGTCCGAACACCGGGGAGCTGTTTTTT. Translation: CASSQGGPNTGELFF.

This sequence joins TRBV5-1 and TRBJ2-3, with 7 bases identical to TRBD1. The CDR3 has 15 amino acids. CDR1 is SGHRS, CDR2 YFSETQ, per germline. Trimming at V came to 3 bases and at J to 0 bases, leaving 4 bases not matched to a gene. The CDR3 DNA follows: TGCGCCAGCAGCTCCAGGGGGATGAGCACAGATACGCAGTATTTT. Amino acids: CASSSRGMSTDTQYF.

The chain employs TRBV6-5 and TRBJ2-7, with D possibly matching TRBD1 (5 bases). Between the trimmed V and J ends, which lost 0 bases and 4 bases, there was a span of 13 bases. CDR1 and CDR2 from the germline V gene are MNHEY and SVGAGI. CDR3 length equals 15 residues. CDR3 coding DNA: TGTGCCAGCAGTTACTCGACTGGCAGGGTATACGAGCAGTACTTC. Translation: CASSYSTGRVYEQYF.

The CDR3 DNA reads as TGTGCCAGCTCACCACCGGGGCAGGGAAACTATGGCTACACCTTC. The encoded protein is CASSPPGQGNYGYTF. J is TRBJ1-2 and V is TRBV18; D possibly corresponds to TRBD1 (5 bases). The CDR3 runs 15 residues. The V gene lost 0 bases and the J gene lost 2 bases, with 10 bases spanning the gap. Germline CDR1 KGHSH, CDR2 LQKENI.

The V and J genes are TRBV3-1 (or the pseudogene TRBV3-2) and TRBJ2-7; 9 bases are a match to TRBD1. The germline gives CDR1 LGHDT, CDR2 YNNKEL (reference sequence). J was trimmed by 7 bases and V by 0 bases; bases with no gene match: 10. This CDR3 region has 16 residues. The CDR3 loop is CASSQDPTGGGREQYF. CDR3 bases: TGTGCCAGCAGCCAAGATCCTACAGGGGGCGGCAGGGAGCAGTACTTC.

CDR3 nucleotides: TGTGCCATCAGTGAGTCTGAGGGGGCGAGGGGCTACACCTTC. This codes for CAISESEGARGYTF. The rearrangement joins TRBV10-3 to TRBJ1-2, with TRBD1 identical over 7 bases. The CDR3 runs 14 residues. Germline CDR1 ENHRY, CDR2 SYGVKD. J gave up 8 bases and V 0 bases, and 6 bases lay outside the gene matches.

The V gene is TRBV9, the J gene TRBJ1-2; TRBD1 agrees at 10 bases. Germline-derived CDR1 and CDR2 are SGDLS and YYNGEE. The CDR3 is made up of 13 amino acids. After removal of 2 bases from V and 6 bases from J, the junction contained 1 base not matched to a gene. This chain's CDR3 is CASSVGTGDGYTF. CDR3 nucleotides: TGTGCCAGCAGCGTCGGGACAGGGGATGGCTACACCTTC.

As DNA, the CDR3 is TGTGCCAGCAGTTTAGACCAAAGGACAGGGTGGAATCAGCCCCAGCATTTT. Amino acid sequence: CASSLDQRTGWNQPQHF. The chain recombines TRBV28 with TRBJ1-5; 8 bases align to TRBD1. The CDR3 covers 17 residues. CDR1 and CDR2 from the germline V gene are MDHEN and SYDVKM. After removal of 2 bases from V and 4 bases from J, the junction contained 10 bases not matched to a gene. Full variable domain (remainder filled in from reference TRBV28 and TRBJ1-5): DVKVTQSSRYLVKRTGEKVFLECVQDMDHENMFWYRQDPGLGLRLIYFSYDVKMKEKGDIPEGYSVSREKKERFSLILESASTNQTSMYLCASSLDQRTGWNQPQHFGDGTRLSIL.

V gene TRBV12-3 or TRBV12-4 combines with J gene TRBJ1-2; 7 bases line up with TRBD1. This CDR3 is built from 13 residues. The junction had 5 bases not matched to a gene; V was cut back by 6 bases and J by 4 bases. CDR3 amino acids: CASRPTGVYGYTF. CDR3 sequence (DNA): TGTGCCAGCAGGCCTACAGGGGTCTATGGCTACACCTTC.

The rearrangement links TRBV11-2 to TRBJ2-7; 7 nucleotides line up with TRBD1. Germline-derived CDR1 and CDR2 are SGHAT and FQNNGV. CDR3 length equals 18 residues. V gave up 1 base and J gave up 2 bases; unmatched junction bases: 14. In DNA, the CDR3 is TGTGCCAGCAGCTTAGCCCTACAGGGGACAGCGCTTGCCTACGAGCAGTACTTC. It codes for CASSLALQGTALAYEQYF.

The CDR3 sequence is CAINQQQGAREQYF. CDR3 DNA sequence: TGTGCCATCAACCAGCAACAGGGGGCGCGGGAGCAGTACTTC. V and J are TRBV10-3 and TRBJ2-7; 9 nucleotides line up with TRBD1. Trimming cost V 7 bases and J 7 bases; bases outside gene matches: 11. CDR3 length: 14 residues. Germline V gives CDR1 ENHRY, CDR2 SYGVKD.

This sequence joins TRBV30 and TRBJ1-3; D is unresolved. Deletions cut 2 bases from V and 0 bases from J, with 17 bases between. This CDR3 region has 17 residues. CDR1 GTSNPN and CDR2 SVGIG come from the germline V gene (reference sequence). The DNA of the CDR3 is TGTGCCTGGAGTAGGGAACCGACTGTCAGCTCTGGAAACACCATATATTTT. The encoded protein is CAWSREPTVSSGNTIYF.

The genes are TRBV11-2 and TRBJ2-7; D is possibly TRBD1 or TRBD2 (5 bases each). This CDR3 has 16 residues. Trimming pared 4 bases from V and 0 bases from J, leaving 16 bases between. Germline V gene sequence: CDR1 SGHAT, CDR2 FQNNGV. The CDR3 protein is CASSYGTGINSYEQYF. CDR3 DNA: TGTGCCAGCAGCTACGGGACGGGTATCAACTCCTACGAGCAGTACTTC. Supplemented by reference TRBV11-2 and TRBJ2-7, the full variable domain reads EAGVAQSPRYKIIEKRQSVAFWCNPISGHATLYWYQQILGQGPKLLIQFQNNGVVDDSQLPKDRFSAERLKGVDSTLKIQPAKLEDSAVYLCASSYGTGINSYEQYFGPGTRLTVT.

The V call is TRBV15, the J call TRBJ2-3; tentative D call: TRBD1 (7 bases). The germline CDR1 and CDR2 sequences are LNHNV and YYDKDF (reference sequence). V gave up 2 bases and J gave up 3 bases, with 15 bases separating them. The CDR3 runs 16 residues. CDR3 nucleotides: TGTGCCACCAGCAGACAGGGGGGAGGCGGGACAGATACGCAGTATTTT. The encoded protein is CATSRQGGGGTDTQYF. Looking up the rest from reference TRBV15 and TRBJ2-3 gives the full variable domain: DAMVIQNPRYQVTQFGKPVTLSCSQTLNHNVMYWYQQKSSQAPKLLFHYYDKDFNNEADTPDNFQSRRPNTSFCFLDIRSPGLGDTAMYLCATSRQGGGGTDTQYFGPGTRLTVL.

This chain uses TRBV27 with TRBJ1-2; D is undetermined. V lost 8 bases, J lost 0 bases, and 13 bases lay in between. The CDR3 covers 14 residues. Germline V gives CDR1 MNHEY, CDR2 SMNVEV (reference sequence). The CDR3 protein is CASSDTFTNYGYTF. CDR3 bases: TGTGCCAGCTCCGATACATTTACTAACTATGGCTACACCTTC.

The DNA of the CDR3 is TGTGCCAGCAGCCCAGGACAGGACGGGCCTGAAGCTTTCTTT. Its translation is CASSPGQDGPEAFF. The V and J genes are TRBV5-6 and TRBJ1-1, with TRBD1 matching over 7 bases. The CDR3 totals 14 residues. From germline, CDR1 is SGHDT and CDR2 YYEEEE. With 4 bases clipped from V and 6 bases from J, the junction kept 9 bases outside the gene matches.

A few counts support this clone. The V gene is TRBV19, the J gene TRBJ2-5, with D perhaps given as TRBD1 or TRBD2 (5 bases each). The CDR3 length is 14 residues. Germline V lookup: CDR1 LNHDA, CDR2 SQIVND (reference sequence). V was cut by 3 bases and J by 1 base, with 9 bases left in between. CDR3 in DNA: TGTGCCAGTAGTATCGGGGCAGCCCAAGAGACCCAGTACTTC. Its translation is CASSIGAAQETQYF.